This TCR beta chain was retrieved from a study of T-cell reconstitution after alpha-beta-depleted transplantation in children. Study observations and caveats: By about two months after transplant, alpha-beta T cells reportedly arose from several hundred graft clones that had expanded. TCRbeta diversity was high at day 60 in some patients (a result of surviving recipient T cells and thymic progenitors). At the one-year point after transplant, T-cell counts and TCRbeta diversity were found to come mostly from T cells that had been newly produced.

This clonotype has more than one count but fewer than ten. Its antigen is not identified. Library preparation (for TCRbeta) was performed with unique molecular identifiers. TCRdb fed the PCR reads into MiXCR, producing one record per CDR3 protein. Here the sample spans fewer than 700,000 distinct CDR3 sequences, 10% to 15% being singletons. The V and J ends lost 3 bases and 4 bases, in that order; junction bases with no gene match: 11. The germline V gene has CDR1 SEHNR and CDR2 FQNEAQ (reference sequence). This CDR3 is 16 amino acids long. The sample here was PBMCs, mostly from graft donor cells, taken 360 days after TCRalphabeta/CD19-depleted stem cell transplant. The chain uses TRBV7-9 and TRBJ2-7; 8 bases are a match to TRBD1. The sequence came from a male patient under 18 who had a stem cell transplant for acute myeloid leukemia, so the T cells may come from the graft donor. CDR3 in amino acids: CASSFERTGLIYEQYF. The CDR3 DNA reads as TGTGCCAGCAGCTTCGAGCGGACAGGGTTAATTTACGAGCAGTACTTC.